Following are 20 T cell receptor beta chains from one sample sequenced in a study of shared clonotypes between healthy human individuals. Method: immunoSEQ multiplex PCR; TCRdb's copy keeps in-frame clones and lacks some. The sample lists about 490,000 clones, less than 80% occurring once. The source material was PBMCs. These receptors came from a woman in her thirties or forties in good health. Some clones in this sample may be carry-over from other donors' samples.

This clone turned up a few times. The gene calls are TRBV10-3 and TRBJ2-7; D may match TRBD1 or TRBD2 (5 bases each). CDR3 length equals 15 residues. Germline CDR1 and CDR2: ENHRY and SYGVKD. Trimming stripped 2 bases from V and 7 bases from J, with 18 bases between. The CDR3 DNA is TGTGCCATCAGTGAGGGTGGGACCTCGTCTGGTGAGCAGTACTTC. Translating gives CAISEGGTSSGEQYF.

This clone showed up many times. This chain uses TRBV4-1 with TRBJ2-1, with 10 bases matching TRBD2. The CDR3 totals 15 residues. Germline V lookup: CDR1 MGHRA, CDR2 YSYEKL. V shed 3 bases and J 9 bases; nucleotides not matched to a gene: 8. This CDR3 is CASSQPLAGAGEQFF. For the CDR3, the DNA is TGCGCCAGCAGCCAGCCCCTAGCGGGAGCCGGTGAGCAGTTCTTC.

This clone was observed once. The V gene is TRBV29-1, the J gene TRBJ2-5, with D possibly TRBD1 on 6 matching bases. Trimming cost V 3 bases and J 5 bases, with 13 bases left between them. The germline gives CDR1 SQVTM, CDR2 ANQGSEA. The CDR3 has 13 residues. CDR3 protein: CSVDVGGLETQYF. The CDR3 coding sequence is TGCAGCGTTGACGTTGGGGGCTTGGAGACCCAGTACTTC.

In DNA, the CDR3 is TGTGCCAGCAGTTTACGTATCCTCCCGGGACAGATCTACGAGCAGTACTTC. Protein sequence: CASSLRILPGQIYEQYF. The chain couples TRBV2 to TRBJ2-7; 7 bases are a match to TRBD1. V dropped 5 bases and J dropped 3; count of bases not matched to a gene: 16. There are 17 residues in the CDR3. Germline V gene lookup returns CDR1 SNHLY and CDR2 FYNNEI.

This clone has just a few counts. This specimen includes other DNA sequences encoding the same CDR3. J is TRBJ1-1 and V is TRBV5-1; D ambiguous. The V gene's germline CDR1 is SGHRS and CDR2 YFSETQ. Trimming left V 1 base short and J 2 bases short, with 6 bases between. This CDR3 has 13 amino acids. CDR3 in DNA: TGCGCCAGCAGCTTGAACCAAAACACTGAAGCTTTCTTT. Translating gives CASSLNQNTEAFF.

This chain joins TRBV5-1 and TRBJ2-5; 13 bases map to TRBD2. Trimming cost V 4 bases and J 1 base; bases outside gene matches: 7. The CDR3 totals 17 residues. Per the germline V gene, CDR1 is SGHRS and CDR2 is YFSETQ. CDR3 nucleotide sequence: TGCGCCAGCAGCCTAATACTAGCGGGAGGGCTCCAAGAGACCCAGTACTTC. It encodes CASSLILAGGLQETQYF.

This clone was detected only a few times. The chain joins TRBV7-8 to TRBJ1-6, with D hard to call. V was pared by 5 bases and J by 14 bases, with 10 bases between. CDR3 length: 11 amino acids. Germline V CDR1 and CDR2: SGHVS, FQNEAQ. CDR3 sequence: CASSLTRALHF. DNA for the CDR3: TGTGCCAGCAGCCTCACAAGGGCCCTCCACTTT.

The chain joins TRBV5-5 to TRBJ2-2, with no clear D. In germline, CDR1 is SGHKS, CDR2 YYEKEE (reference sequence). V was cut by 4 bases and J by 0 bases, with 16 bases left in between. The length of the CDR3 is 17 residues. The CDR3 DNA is TGTGCCAGCAGCCGATTTGGGTCAGGCGCGAACACCGGGGAGCTGTTTTTT. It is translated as CASSRFGSGANTGELFF.

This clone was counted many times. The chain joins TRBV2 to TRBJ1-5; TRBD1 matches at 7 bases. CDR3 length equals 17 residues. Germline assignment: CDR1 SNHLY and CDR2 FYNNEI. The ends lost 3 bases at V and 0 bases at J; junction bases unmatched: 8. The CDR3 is CASSERGQRYSNQPQHF. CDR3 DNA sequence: TGTGCCAGCAGTGAGAGGGGGCAGAGGTATAGCAATCAGCCCCAGCATTTT.

The CDR3 loop reads CASSDWQGGLNEQYF. In DNA, the CDR3 is TGTGCCAGCTCCGACTGGCAGGGTGGTTTGAACGAGCAGTACTTC. This rearrangement joins TRBV18 to TRBJ2-7; possible D gene TRBD1, 5 bases. V lost 6 bases to trimming and J lost 5 bases, with 20 bases between them. The CDR3 covers 15 residues. Germline V gene data show CDR1 as KGHSH and CDR2 as LQKENI. Together with reference TRBV18 and TRBJ2-7, the CDR3 gives the full variable domain: NAGVMQNPRHLVRRRGQEARLRCSPMKGHSHVYWYRQLPEEGLKFMVYLQKENIIDESGMPKERFSAEFPKEGPSILRIQQVVRGDSAAYFCASSDWQGGLNEQYFGPGTRLTVT.

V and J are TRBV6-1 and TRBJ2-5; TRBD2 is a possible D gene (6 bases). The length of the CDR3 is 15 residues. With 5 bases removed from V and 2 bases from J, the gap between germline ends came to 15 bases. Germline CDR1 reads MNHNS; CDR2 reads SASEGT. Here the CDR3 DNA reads TGTGCCAGCAGTCCTGACGATGGGGGGCAAGAGACCCAGTACTTC. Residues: CASSPDDGGQETQYF.

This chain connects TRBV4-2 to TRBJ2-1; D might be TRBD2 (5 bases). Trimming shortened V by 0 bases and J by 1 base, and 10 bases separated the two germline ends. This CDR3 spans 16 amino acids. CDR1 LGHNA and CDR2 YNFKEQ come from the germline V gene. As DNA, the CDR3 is TGTGCCAGCAGCCAAGAGAGGGCTGGGTCCTACAATGAGCAGTTCTTC. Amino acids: CASSQERAGSYNEQFF.

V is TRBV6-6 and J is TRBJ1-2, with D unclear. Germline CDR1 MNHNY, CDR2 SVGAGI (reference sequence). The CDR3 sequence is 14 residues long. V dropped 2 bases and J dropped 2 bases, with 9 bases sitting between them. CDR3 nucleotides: TGTGCCAGCAGTTACGCCCGAAGAAACTATGGCTACACCTTC. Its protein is CASSYARRNYGYTF.

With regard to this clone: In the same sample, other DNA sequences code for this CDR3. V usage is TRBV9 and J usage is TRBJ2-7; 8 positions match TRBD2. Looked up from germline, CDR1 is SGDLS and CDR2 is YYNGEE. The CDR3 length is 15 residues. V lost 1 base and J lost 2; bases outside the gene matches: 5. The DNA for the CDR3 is TGTGCCAGCAGCGTAACGAGCGGGAGTACCTACGAGCAGTACTTC. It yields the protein CASSVTSGSTYEQYF.

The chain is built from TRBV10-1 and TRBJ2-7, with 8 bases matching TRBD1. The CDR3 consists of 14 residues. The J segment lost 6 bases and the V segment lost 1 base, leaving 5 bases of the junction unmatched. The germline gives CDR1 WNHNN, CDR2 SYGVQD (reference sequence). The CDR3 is CASSEYPDRGEQYF. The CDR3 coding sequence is TGCGCCAGCAGTGAGTATCCCGACAGGGGCGAGCAGTACTTC.

The CDR3 coding sequence is TGCGCCAGCAGTGGACCGGGACAGACAGATACGCAGTATTTT. Its protein is CASSGPGQTDTQYF. The chain recombines TRBV23-1 with TRBJ2-3; 7 bases agree with TRBD1. TRBV23-1 is sorted into the ORF group, with uncertain function. V shed 5 bases and J 3 bases; nucleotides not matched to a gene: 5. The CDR3 loop spans 14 amino acids.

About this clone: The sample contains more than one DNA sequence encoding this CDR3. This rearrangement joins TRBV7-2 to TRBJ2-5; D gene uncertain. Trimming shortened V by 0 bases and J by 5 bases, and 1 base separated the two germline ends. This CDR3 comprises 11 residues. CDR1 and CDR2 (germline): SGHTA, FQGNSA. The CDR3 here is CASSLAETQYF. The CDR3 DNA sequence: TGTGCCAGCAGCTTAGCTGAGACCCAGTACTTC. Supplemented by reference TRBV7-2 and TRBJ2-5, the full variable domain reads GAGVSQSPSNKVTEKGKDVELRCDPISGHTALYWYRQSLGQGLEFLIYFQGNSAPDKSGLPSDRFSAERTGGSVSTLTIQRTQQEDSAVYLCASSLAETQYFGPGTRLLVL.

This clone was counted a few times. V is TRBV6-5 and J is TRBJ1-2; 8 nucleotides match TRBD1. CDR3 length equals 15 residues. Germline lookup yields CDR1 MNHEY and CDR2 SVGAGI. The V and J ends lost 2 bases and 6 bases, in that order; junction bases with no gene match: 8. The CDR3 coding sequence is TGTGCCAGCAGTTACCGAGACAGGGGCATAGATGGCTACACCTTC. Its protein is CASSYRDRGIDGYTF.

The chain's CDR3 is CASSLTGTEYSPLHF. The CDR3 DNA reads TGTGCCAGCAGCTTAACCGGGACGGAATATTCACCCCTCCACTTT. This sequence joins TRBV11-2 and TRBJ1-6; D possibly corresponds to TRBD1 (5 bases). The CDR3 totals 15 residues. Trimming removed 2 bases at V and 8 bases at J, with 13 bases between. Germline lookup yields CDR1 SGHAT and CDR2 FQNNGV.

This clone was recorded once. This CDR3 is CASTLNGGQETQYF. The CDR3 DNA sequence: TGTGCCAGCACCCTAAATGGGGGCCAAGAGACCCAGTACTTC. The chain carries TRBV28 and TRBJ2-5; D is tentatively TRBD1 or TRBD2 (5 bases each). Germline assignment: CDR1 MDHEN and CDR2 SYDVKM. V dropped 7 bases and J dropped 1 base, with 13 bases sitting between them. This CDR3 is built from 14 residues.